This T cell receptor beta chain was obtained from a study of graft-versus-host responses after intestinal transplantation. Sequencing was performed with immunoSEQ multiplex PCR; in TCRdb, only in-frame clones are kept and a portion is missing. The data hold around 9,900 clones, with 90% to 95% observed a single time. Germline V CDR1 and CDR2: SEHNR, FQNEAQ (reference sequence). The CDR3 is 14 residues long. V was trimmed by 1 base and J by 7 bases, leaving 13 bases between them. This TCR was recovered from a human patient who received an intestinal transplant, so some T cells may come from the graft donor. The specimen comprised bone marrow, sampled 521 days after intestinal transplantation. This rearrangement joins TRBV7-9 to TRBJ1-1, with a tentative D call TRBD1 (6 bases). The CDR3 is CASSLGSTGDEAFF. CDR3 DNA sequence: TGTGCCAGCAGCTTAGGATCGACAGGAGATGAAGCTTTCTTT.